The entry below describes one T cell receptor beta chain. Its antigen is undetermined. The entry originates in a study of T cell responses to AZD1222 COVID-19 vaccine. In the study overall: Researchers grouped second doses given at about 4 or about 12 weeks into one pool.

General study results and limits: Rises in breadth and depth of Spike-specific TCRs came after two AZD1222 doses. Donors, mostly white British, included more females; clonal diversity was possibly underestimated.

V dropped 1 base and J dropped 0; count of bases not matched to a gene: 6. In germline, CDR1 is SGHKS, CDR2 YYEKEE (reference sequence). The CDR3 has 17 residues. The repertoire was sequenced with immunoSEQ multiplex PCR; TCRdb's copy has only in-frame clones and lacks some. This sample yields about 110,000 clones, of which 90% to 95% are seen a single time; less than 2.5% belongs to the top ten. This sequence originates from an adult in good health. Here the sequenced sample was peripheral blood, taken on day 0 of AZD1222 vaccination. This sequence joins TRBV5-5 and TRBJ1-4; 7 bases are shared with TRBD1. CDR3 coding DNA: TGTGCCAGCAGCTTGTGGGGACAGATATCAACTAATGAAAAACTGTTTTTT. Protein product: CASSLWGQISTNEKLFF. The complete variable domain, with remaining parts taken from reference TRBV5-5 and TRBJ1-4, reads DAGVTQSPTHLIKTRGQQVTLRCSPISGHKSVSWYQQVLGQGPQFIFQYYEKEERGRGNFPDRFSARQFPNYSSELNVNALLLGDSALYLCASSLWGQISTNEKLFFGSGTQLSVL.